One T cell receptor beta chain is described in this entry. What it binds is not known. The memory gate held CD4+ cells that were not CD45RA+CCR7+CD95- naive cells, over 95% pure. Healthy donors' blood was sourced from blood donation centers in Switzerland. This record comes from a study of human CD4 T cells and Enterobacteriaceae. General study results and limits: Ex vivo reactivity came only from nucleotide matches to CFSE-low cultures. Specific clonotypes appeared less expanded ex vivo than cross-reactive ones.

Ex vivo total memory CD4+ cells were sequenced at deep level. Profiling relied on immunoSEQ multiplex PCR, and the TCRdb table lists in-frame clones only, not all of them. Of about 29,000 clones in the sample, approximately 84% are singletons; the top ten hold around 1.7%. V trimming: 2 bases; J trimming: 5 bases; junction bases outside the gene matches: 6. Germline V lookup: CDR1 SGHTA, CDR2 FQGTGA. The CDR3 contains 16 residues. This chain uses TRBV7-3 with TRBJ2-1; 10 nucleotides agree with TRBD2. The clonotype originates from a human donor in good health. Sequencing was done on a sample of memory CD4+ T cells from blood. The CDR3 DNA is TGTGCCAGCAGCTTATCTTGGACTAGCGGCAACAATGAGCAGTTCTTC. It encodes CASSLSWTSGNNEQFF.